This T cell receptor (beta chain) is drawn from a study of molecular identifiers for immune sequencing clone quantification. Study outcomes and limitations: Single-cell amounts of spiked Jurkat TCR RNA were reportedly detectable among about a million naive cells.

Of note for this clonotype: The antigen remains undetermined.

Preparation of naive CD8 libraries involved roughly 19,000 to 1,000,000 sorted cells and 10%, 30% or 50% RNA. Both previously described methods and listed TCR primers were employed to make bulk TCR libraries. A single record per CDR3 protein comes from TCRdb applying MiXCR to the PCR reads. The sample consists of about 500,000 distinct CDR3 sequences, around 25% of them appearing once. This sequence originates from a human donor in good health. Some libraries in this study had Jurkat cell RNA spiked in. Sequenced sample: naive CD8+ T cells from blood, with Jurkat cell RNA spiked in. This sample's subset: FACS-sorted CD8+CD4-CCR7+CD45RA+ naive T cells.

CDR3 amino acids: CASSPSGDLQFF. The CDR3 nucleotides read TGTGCCAGCAGCCCGAGCGGGGATCTCCAGTTCTTC. The J gene is TRBJ2-1, the V gene TRBV11-2, with TRBD2 identical over 7 bases. The germline V gene encodes CDR1 SGHAT and CDR2 FQNNGV. The CDR3 totals 12 residues. V was clipped by 5 bases and J by 13 bases; unmatched bases: 8.